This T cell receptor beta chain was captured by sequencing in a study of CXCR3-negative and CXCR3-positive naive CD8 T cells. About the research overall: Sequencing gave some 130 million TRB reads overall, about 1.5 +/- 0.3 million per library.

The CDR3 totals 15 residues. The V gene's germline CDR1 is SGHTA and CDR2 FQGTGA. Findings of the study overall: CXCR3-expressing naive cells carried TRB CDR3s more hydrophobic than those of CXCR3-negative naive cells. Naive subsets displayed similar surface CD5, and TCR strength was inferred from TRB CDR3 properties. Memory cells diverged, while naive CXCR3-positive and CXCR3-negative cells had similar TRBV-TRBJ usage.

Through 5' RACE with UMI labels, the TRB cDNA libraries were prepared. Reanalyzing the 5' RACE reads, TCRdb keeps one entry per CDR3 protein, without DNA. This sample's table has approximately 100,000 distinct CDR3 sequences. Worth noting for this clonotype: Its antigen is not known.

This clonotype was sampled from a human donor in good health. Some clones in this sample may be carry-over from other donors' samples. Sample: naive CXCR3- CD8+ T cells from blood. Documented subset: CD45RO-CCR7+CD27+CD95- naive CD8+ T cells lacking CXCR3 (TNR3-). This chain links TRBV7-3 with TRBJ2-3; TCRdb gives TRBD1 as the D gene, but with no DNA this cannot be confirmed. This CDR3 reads CASSPGTGITDTQYF.